Sequencing of this TCR beta chain was carried out in a study of shared clonotypes between healthy human individuals (dated by TCRdb to 2020 to 2022). The study in broad terms: A few men and a couple of women, aged 18 to 49 years, made up the cohort. Per donor, three plates each were used for CD4 naive and CD4 memory, two for CD8 naive, and one for CD8 memory. The study deeply sequenced blood TCR repertoires of about five healthy adults to estimate repertoire size and the extent of clonotype sharing between individuals. Different laboratories and diverse techniques were used to prepare libraries and sequence TCR repertoires, to increase sequencing depth and limit assay-specific biases. Leukapheresis yielded between about 0.94 and 9 billion PBMCs per donor.

The donors were healthy, HIV-negative adults with no recently reported acute infections or vaccinations. All donors were Caucasian adults living in Nashville, Tennessee, USA. CD4+ T cells were enriched through magnetic negative selection, after which naive cells were positively selected on CD45RA and the remaining negative fraction served as the memory subset. Blood was collected by leukapheresis, and PBMCs were isolated by Ficoll-Histopaque density gradient centrifugation and then cryopreserved in liquid nitrogen vapor phase. Analytical flow cytometry was used to check the purity and quantity of every magnetically sorted T cell population. Each sorted fraction had its genomic DNA isolated and then quantified by UV absorbance on a Nanodrop 2000c. Per the germline V gene, SGDLS is the CDR1 and YYNGEE is the CDR2. V is pared back by 3 bases and J by 7 bases, with 19 bases lying between the germline termini. From its cysteine to its phenylalanine, the CDR3 spans 15 amino acids. The sequence is cut down to CDR3 DNA, 45 bases in frame from base 1.

General study outcomes and caveats: Sampling was restricted to blood, and TCR repertoires in tissue are likely to differ from TCR repertoires in blood. Larger estimated clonotype richness was generally found for naive subsets than for memory subsets. The genetic and exposure-history diversity represented was limited by the small number of donors. About 5% of naive CD4, roughly 3.5% of naive CD8, approximately 2% of memory CD4, and 0.35% to 0.5% of memory CD8 clonotypes were shared across a few donors. Compared with non-shared clonotypes, the clonotypes found in all four sorted-subset donors had higher generation probabilities. Pairwise subsampling indicated that sequencing depth was expected to affect the degree of clonotype sharing among donors. Even with the large sequencing depth, rarefaction of the sorted-subset datasets indicated that sequencing was incomplete.

Using the deep immunoSEQ assay, multiplex PCR amplified TCR CDR3 regions from genomic DNA. Genomic DNA extracted from each cell subset was distributed evenly over all wells of several immunoSEQ 96-well plates, and each plate served as one replicate. For sorted subsets, about 200 ng genomic DNA, equal to 25,000 to 35,000 T cell genomes, was loaded into each replicate PCR. The purified libraries were quantified using a Qubit 3.0 fluorometer, sized with a Bioanalyzer 2100, and then quantified again using the KAPA Library Quantification kit. Each immunoSEQ 96-well plate was sequenced on its own single-read 150-cycle Illumina NextSeq 550 flow cell. The authors' analysis ran thus. The immunoSEQ output contained only junctional sequences without quality scores, so filtering could not match that applied to full-length reads. Sequences were annotated with PyIR, a Python wrapper for IgBLAST v1.9, and V/J genes and CDR3 were assigned using IMGT germline references. Reads were removed for weak V/J assignments (E-value above 1e-6), missing CDR3, stop codons, out-of-frame junctions, or ambiguous translated residues. V3J clonotypes were defined as sequences sharing the same inferred V gene, J gene, and CDR3 amino acid sequence. To compute the percentage overlap between repertoires, the number of shared unique clonotypes was divided by the size of the smaller repertoire. Richness of each repertoire was evaluated using RTK rarefaction, the Chao1 estimator, and Recon v2.1 estimates of unobserved clonotypes. Generation probabilities for all TCRbeta clonotypes obtained by the gDNA method from a handful of donors were computed using OLGA. TCRdb took this table from immuneACCESS and kept in-frame rearrangements with V and J called. Such tables lack part of the clones; where checked against another copy, unresolved V genes explain under half of the gap, and the rest is unexplained. The V and J calls and clone size come from that table; D and trimming were worked out from the DNA. Present in this sample are a few million clones, 80% to 95% of which were seen just once. About 0.39% of the sample belongs to the ten largest clones.

Comments on this clone: There is no known antigen for this receptor. No much larger clonotype is one base removed from it; base qualities were not supplied.

The sequence derives from a young man in good health. Some clones in this sample may be carry-over from other donors' samples. Sequenced material: naive CD4+ T cells from PBMCs. The cell subset or site label on this specimen signifies: CD45RA+ positively selected. The chain joins TRBV9 to TRBJ1-2; a tentative D match to TRBD1 spans 5 bases. Read as DNA, the sequence is TGTGCCAGCAGCGCAAGGGACGTGAAGCGGGGTGGCTACACCTTC. This codes for CASSARDVKRGGYTF.